This is a list of T cell receptor beta chains from one sample in a study of shared clonotypes between healthy human individuals. Sequenced by immunoSEQ multiplex PCR; TCRdb stores in-frame clones only, minus some. The sample has around 2.5 million clones, roughly 93% seen once. The sequenced sample was naive CD4+ T cells from PBMCs. The receptors shown here come from a man younger than 30 in good health. Some clones in this sample may be carry-over from other donors' samples. Both conserved end residues are part of each CDR3. Fields, in order: D gene, J gene, V gene, clone size, CDR3 protein, CDR3 DNA. The D gene is left open where the match is weak. Size tells how often a clone was seen (once, few, many) or the class of an expanded clone, and some rows leave it out.

TRBD1 | TRBJ1-1 | TRBV25-1 | . | CASSQDRDNTEAFF | TGTGCCAGCAGTCAGGACAGGGACAACACTGAAGCTTTCTTT
. | TRBJ2-2 | TRBV28 | . | CASSLFPGRDTGELFF | TGTGCCAGCAGTTTATTCCCTGGGCGCGACACCGGGGAGCTGTTTTTT
TRBD1 | TRBJ1-5 | TRBV7-9 | . | CASSSTGDQPQHF | TGTGCCAGCAGCTCAACAGGGGATCAGCCCCAGCATTTT
. | TRBJ1-1 | TRBV5-1 | . | CASSSGPQVNTEAFF | TGCGCCAGCAGCTCAGGCCCCCAGGTCAACACTGAAGCTTTCTTT
. | TRBJ1-1 | TRBV11-2 | . | CASSFRPTSNTEAFF | TGTGCCAGCAGCTTTCGACCGACCTCGAACACTGAAGCTTTCTTT
. | TRBJ1-1 | TRBV25-1 | few | CASSEGGTEAFF | TGTGCCAGCAGTGAAGGGGGCACTGAAGCTTTCTTT
TRBD1 | TRBJ2-1 | TRBV11-2 | . | CASSPLQGSFEQFF | TGTGCCAGCAGCCCCTTACAGGGGTCCTTTGAGCAGTTCTTC
. | TRBJ1-5 | TRBV19 | . | CASSIPGGDRPQHF | TGTGCCAGTAGTATCCCCGGCGGGGATCGACCCCAGCATTTT
. | TRBJ2-3 | TRBV28 | . | CASKKGGPTDTQYF | TGTGCCAGCAAAAAGGGGGGACCCACAGATACGCAGTATTTT
. | TRBJ2-2 | TRBV7-9 | . | CASSFSAALELFF | TGTGCCAGCAGCTTTTCAGCTGCGTTGGAGCTGTTTTTT
. | TRBJ1-5 | TRBV4-2 | . | CASSQDARARQPQHF | TGTGCCAGCAGCCAAGATGCCAGGGCTCGTCAGCCCCAGCATTTT
TRBD1 | TRBJ1-4 | TRBV6-5 | . | CASSNRGKLFF | TGTGCCAGCAGTAACAGGGGCAAACTGTTTTTT
. | TRBJ1-2 | TRBV7-9 | few | CASSPGPTSYGYTF | TGTGCCAGCAGCCCTGGCCCCACCTCTTATGGCTACACCTTC
. | TRBJ1-6 | TRBV30 | . | CAWRSSYNSPLHF | TGTGCCTGGCGGAGCTCCTATAATTCACCCCTCCACTTT
TRBD1 | TRBJ2-6 | TRBV28 | . | CASRADQGAPGANVLTF | TGTGCCAGCAGGGCCGACCAGGGGGCGCCTGGGGCCAACGTCCTGACTTTC
TRBD1 | TRBJ1-4 | TRBV6-1 | . | CASGRQGAQGEKLFF | TGTGCCAGCGGGAGACAGGGGGCGCAAGGAGAAAAACTGTTTTTT
TRBD1 | TRBJ2-7 | TRBV15 | . | CATRPTPYGETGGEQYF | TGTGCCACCCGACCAACCCCTTACGGGGAGACAGGGGGGGAGCAGTACTTC
. | TRBJ1-1 | TRBV19 | . | CASSINLGVNTEAFF | TGTGCCAGTAGTATCAATTTGGGGGTGAACACTGAAGCTTTCTTT
TRBD2 | TRBJ2-3 | TRBV29-1 | . | CSVESGGTDTQYF | TGCAGCGTTGAAAGCGGGGGCACAGATACGCAGTATTTT
. | TRBJ1-1 | TRBV11-3 | . | CASSLPGNTEAFF | TGTGCCAGCAGCTTACCAGGGAACACTGAAGCTTTCTTT
TRBD1 | TRBJ1-4 | TRBV5-8 | . | CASSSTGFGEKLFF | TGTGCCAGCAGCTCGACAGGGTTTGGGGAAAAACTGTTTTTT
. | TRBJ2-5 | TRBV2 | . | CASSVGVTPQETQYF | TGTGCCAGCAGTGTTGGCGTAACGCCACAAGAGACCCAGTACTTC
TRBD2 | TRBJ2-3 | TRBV6-1 | once | CASSGSGMGPTDTQYF | TGTGCCAGCAGTGGTAGCGGGATGGGACCGACAGATACGCAGTATTTT
TRBD2 | TRBJ2-1 | TRBV15 | . | CATSRSGTSGTPRGNEQFF | TGTGCCACCAGCAGAAGCGGGACTAGCGGCACTCCCCGGGGCAATGAGCAGTTCTTC
TRBD1 | TRBJ2-4 | TRBV2 | . | CASGNRGSAKNIQYF | TGTGCCAGCGGAAACAGGGGTTCGGCCAAAAACATTCAGTACTTC
. | TRBJ1-2 | TRBV25-1 | . | CASSEGQGPGYTF | TGTGCCAGCAGTGAGGGGCAGGGGCCTGGCTACACCTTC
. | TRBJ2-7 | TRBV6-6 | . | CASATDRQGREQYF | TGTGCCAGCGCAACCGACCGGCAGGGTCGAGAGCAGTACTTC
. | TRBJ2-1 | TRBV7-7 | . | CASSLGGTQGNEQFF | TGTGCCAGCAGCTTAGGAGGGACTCAAGGGAATGAGCAGTTCTTC
. | TRBJ1-4 | TRBV7-6 | once | CASSATGTGYEKLFF | TGTGCCAGCAGCGCTACAGGGACGGGTTATGAAAAACTGTTTTTT
TRBD1 | TRBJ2-2 | TRBV9 | . | CASSVPGQATRTGELFF | TGTGCCAGCAGCGTACCGGGACAGGCGACGAGGACCGGGGAGCTGTTTTTT
. | TRBJ1-2 | TRBV18 | once | CASSRSGTVNYGYTF | TGTGCCAGCTCACGCAGCGGGACTGTTAATTATGGCTACACCTTC
. | TRBJ1-4 | TRBV19 | . | CASSIQGRTNEKLFF | TGTGCCAGTAGTATACAGGGGCGAACTAATGAAAAACTGTTTTTT
TRBD1 | TRBJ1-1 | TRBV5-4 | . | CASSPGQVFTEAFF | TGTGCCAGCAGCCCGGGACAGGTATTCACTGAAGCTTTCTTT
TRBD1 | TRBJ1-5 | TRBV14 | . | CASSLRPGQGNVSNQPQHF | TGTGCCAGCAGCCTGAGACCGGGACAGGGAAATGTTAGCAATCAGCCCCAGCATTTT
. | TRBJ2-3 | TRBV27 | . | CASSSPPDTQYF | TGTGCCAGCAGCTCCCCCCCAGATACGCAGTATTTT
. | TRBJ1-5 | TRBV15 | once | CATSRDLAQPQHF | TGTGCCACCAGCAGAGATCTCGCGCAGCCCCAGCATTTT
. | TRBJ1-4 | TRBV6-6 | . | CASNVQLGGGKLFF | TGTGCCAGCAACGTACAGTTGGGGGGGGGAAAACTGTTTTTT